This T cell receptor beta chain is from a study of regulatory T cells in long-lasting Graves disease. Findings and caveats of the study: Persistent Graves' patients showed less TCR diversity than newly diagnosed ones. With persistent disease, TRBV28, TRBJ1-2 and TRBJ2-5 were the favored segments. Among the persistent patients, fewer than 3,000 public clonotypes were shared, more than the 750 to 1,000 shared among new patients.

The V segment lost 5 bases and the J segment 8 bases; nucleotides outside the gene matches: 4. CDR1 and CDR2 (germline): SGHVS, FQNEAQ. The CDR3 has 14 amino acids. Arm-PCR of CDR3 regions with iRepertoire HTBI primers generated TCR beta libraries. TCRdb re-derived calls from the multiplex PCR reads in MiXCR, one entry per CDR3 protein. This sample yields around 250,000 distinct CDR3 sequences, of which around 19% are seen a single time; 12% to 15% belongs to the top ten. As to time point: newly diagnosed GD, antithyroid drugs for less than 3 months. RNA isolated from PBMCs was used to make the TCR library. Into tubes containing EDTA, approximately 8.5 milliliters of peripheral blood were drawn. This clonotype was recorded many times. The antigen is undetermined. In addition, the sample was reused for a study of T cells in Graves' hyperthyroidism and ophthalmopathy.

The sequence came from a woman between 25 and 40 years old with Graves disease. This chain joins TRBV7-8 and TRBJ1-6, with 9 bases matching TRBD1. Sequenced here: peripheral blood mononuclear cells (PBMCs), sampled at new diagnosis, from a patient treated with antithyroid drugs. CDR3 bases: TGTGCCAGCAGCGCTGACAGGGGGGATTCACCCCTCCACTTT. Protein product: CASSADRGDSPLHF.